The 20 T cell receptor beta chains listed next were all sequenced from one sample in a study of T cells after yellow fever vaccination. TCRdb independently ran MiXCR on the 5' RACE reads; one entry per CDR3 protein. Of around 340,000 distinct CDR3 sequences listed, 8.7% are singletons. The input for sequencing was PBMCs, taken on the day of the first yellow fever vaccination. The origin of the receptors is a man aged 18 to 30 who received the YFV17D yellow fever vaccine.

This clonotype was detected only a few times. The chain carries TRBV10-2 and TRBJ1-2; 8 bases align to TRBD1. J lost 2 bases, V lost 3 bases, and 8 bases had no gene match. Germline V gene sequence: CDR1 WSHSY, CDR2 SAAADI. The CDR3 is made up of 16 amino acids. In DNA, the CDR3 is TGCGCCAGCAGTGACCAGGGGGCAGCGGGGAACTATGGCTACACCTTC. This gives the protein CASSDQGAAGNYGYTF.

This clonotype was picked up one time. The junction departs from the called germline gene at one end, perhaps through a read error. This chain links TRBV18 with TRBJ2-2, with a possible D match to TRBD2 (6 bases). Germline V gene data show CDR1 as KGHSH and CDR2 as LQKENI. The CDR3 contains 12 residues. In DNA form, the CDR3 reads TGTGCCAGCTCACCATACACCGGGGGGCTGTTTTTT. This sequence encodes CASSPYTGGLFF.

This clonotype was seen repeatedly, ten times or more. The gene calls are TRBV5-6 and TRBJ1-2; 11 bases align to TRBD1. Germline CDR1 SGHDT, CDR2 YYEEEE. The ends lost 4 bases at V and 8 bases at J; junction bases unmatched: 7. This CDR3 region has 14 residues. Here the CDR3 reads CASSPDRGLGGYTF. CDR3 bases: TGTGCCAGCAGCCCGGACAGGGGGCTGGGGGGCTACACCTTC.

This clonotype was seen repeatedly, ten times or more. The V gene is TRBV19, the J gene TRBJ2-2; tentatively, D is TRBD2 (5 bases). Germline CDR1 is LNHDA and CDR2 is SQIVND (reference sequence). This CDR3 comprises 13 residues. Trimming pared 6 bases from V and 4 bases from J, leaving 9 bases between. The CDR3 spells CASSGLFTGELFF. In nucleotides, the CDR3 is TGTGCCAGTAGCGGACTGTTCACCGGGGAGCTGTTTTTT.

This clonotype has only a few counts. The V call is TRBV7-2, the J call TRBJ2-2; TRBD1 matches at 12 bases. CDR3 length: 17 residues. The V gene end was trimmed by 6 bases and the J gene end by 5 bases; junction bases not matched to a gene: 10. Germline-derived CDR1 and CDR2 are SGHTA and FQGNSA. The CDR3 loop is CASSITGQGAGTGELFF. CDR3 bases: TGTGCCAGCAGTATCACGGGACAGGGGGCCGGGACCGGGGAGCTGTTTTTT. The whole variable domain, remainder taken from reference TRBV7-2 and TRBJ2-2, is GAGVSQSPSNKVTEKGKDVELRCDPISGHTALYWYRQSLGQGLEFLIYFQGNSAPDKSGLPSDRFSAERTGGSVSTLTIQRTQQEDSAVYLCASSITGQGAGTGELFFGEGSRLTVL.

The gene calls are TRBV7-9 and TRBJ1-6; D not certain. Germline loops: CDR1 SEHNR, CDR2 FQNEAQ (reference sequence). The V end was cut by 7 bases, the J end by 11 bases, with 15 bases between. This CDR3 has 13 residues. CDR3 coding DNA: TGTGCCAGCACATCAGACCCTGGGCCACCCCTCCACTTT. Translation: CASTSDPGPPLHF.

This chain joins TRBV4-3 and TRBJ2-3; D is perhaps TRBD1 or TRBD2 (6 bases each). CDR1 and CDR2 (germline): LGHNA, YSLEER. The CDR3 is 16 residues long. Trimming took 1 base from V and 2 from J, leaving 13 bases between them. DNA of the CDR3: TGCGCCAGCAGCCAAGGGGGGGCGGGGAACACAGATACGCAGTATTTT. It translates to CASSQGGAGNTDTQYF.

Worth noting for this clonotype: A read error is likely, as this CDR3 ends without the conserved phenylalanine or tryptophan. The CDR3 nucleotides are TGTGCCAGCACAAGCGGGGGATTTGGGACCCAGTACTCC. It specifies CASTSGGFGTQYS. The J gene is TRBJ2-5, the V gene TRBV6-2 or TRBV6-3, with 8 bases matching TRBD2. CDR1 and CDR2 (germline): MNHEY, SVGEGT. With V trimmed by 7 bases and J by 7 bases, 8 bases remained unmatched. The CDR3 spans 13 residues.

This clonotype has just a few counts. This sequence joins TRBV28 and TRBJ2-7; D remains ambiguous. The germline V gene has CDR1 MDHEN and CDR2 SYDVKM. The CDR3 extends over 14 amino acids. Deletions cut 2 bases from V and 6 bases from J, with 14 bases between. DNA for the CDR3: TGTGCCAGCAGTTTAGGAGTCGGTGGGCGCGAGCAGTACGTC. It specifies CASSLGVGGREQYV.

At least ten counts were recorded for this clonotype. V is TRBV3-1 and J is TRBJ2-1; TRBD2 agrees at 10 bases. The trim removed 4 bases at V and 10 bases at J, leaving 16 bases unmatched. Germline-derived CDR1 and CDR2 are LGHDT and YNNKEL (reference sequence). The CDR3 loop spans 17 amino acids. The CDR3 nucleotides are TGTGCCAGCAGCCTATCCTCTACTAGCGGGACAGTGGGCGAGCAGTTCTTC. This gives the protein CASSLSSTSGTVGEQFF.

This clonotype came up a few times. This chain links TRBV7-8 with TRBJ1-5; D possibly corresponds to TRBD1 (6 bases). Germline V gene data show CDR1 as SGHVS and CDR2 as FQNEAQ. V shed 5 bases and J shed 4 bases, with 15 bases lying between them. CDR3 length equals 15 residues. The CDR3 DNA sequence: TGTGCCAGCAGCCCAACGACAGGCATGAATCAGCCCCAGCATTTT. Translated, it gives CASSPTTGMNQPQHF.

Many counts were recorded for this clonotype. The J gene is TRBJ2-5, the V gene TRBV5-1; 14 nucleotides line up with TRBD2. This CDR3 is built from 17 residues. The germline V gene has CDR1 SGHRS and CDR2 YFSETQ. V lost 3 bases to trimming and J lost 5 bases; unmatched junction nucleotides: 9. DNA for the CDR3: TGCGCCAGCAGCTGGACTAGCGGGGGGTCAGGAGGGGAGACCCAGTACTTC. Translated: CASSWTSGGSGGETQYF.

This clonotype appeared a few times. The chain couples TRBV3-1 to TRBJ1-5; no clear D gene. The V gene lost 6 bases and the J gene lost 8 bases, with 17 bases spanning the gap. Per germline, CDR1 LGHDT and CDR2 YNNKEL (reference sequence). The CDR3 sequence is 14 residues long. CDR3 in amino acids: CASSPPGSLEPQHF. The CDR3 DNA is TGTGCCAGCAGTCCACCGGGCAGCTTGGAGCCCCAGCATTTT.

The CDR3 DNA reads TGCAGTGCTAGAGATTTGGAGGGGTTCACTGAAGCTTTCTTT. It codes for CSARDLEGFTEAFF. The V gene is TRBV20-1, the J gene TRBJ1-1, with D maybe TRBD1 (5 bases). V lost 0 bases and J lost 4, with 12 bases in between. The CDR3 is 14 residues long. Germline V gives CDR1 DFQATT, CDR2 SNEGSKA (reference sequence).

Ten or more counts support this clonotype. J is TRBJ2-3 and V is TRBV27, with 8 bases matching TRBD2. Trimming at V came to 6 bases and at J to 4 bases, leaving 9 bases not matched to a gene. The CDR3 is 15 amino acids. CDR1 is MNHEY and CDR2 is SMNVEV in the germline V gene (reference sequence). CDR3 amino acids: CASSLGLAGADTQYF. The CDR3 DNA follows: TGTGCCAGCAGCCTAGGACTAGCTGGCGCAGATACGCAGTATTTT.

This clonotype was detected ten times or more. V gene TRBV5-1 combines with J gene TRBJ2-2; D possibly corresponds to TRBD2 (6 bases). With 3 bases removed from V and 2 bases from J, the gap between germline ends came to 11 bases. This CDR3 spans 15 amino acids. CDR1 and CDR2 from the germline V gene are SGHRS and YFSETQ. CDR3 protein: CASSSRDFNTGELFF. The CDR3 DNA follows: TGCGCCAGCAGCTCCCGGGACTTTAACACCGGGGAGCTGTTTTTT.

This clonotype was detected ten times or more. J is TRBJ2-2 and V is TRBV12-3 or TRBV12-4; 11 bases fit TRBD2. This CDR3 spans 16 amino acids. After removal of 6 bases from V and 4 bases from J, the junction contained 7 bases not matched to a gene. The CDR3 nucleotides are TGTGCCAGCAGGATTAGCGGGGGGGCCGGCACCGGGGAGCTGTTTTTT. It is translated as CASRISGGAGTGELFF.

The chain recombines TRBV4-3 with TRBJ1-2, with unresolved D. The CDR3 covers 15 residues. Germline V gene data show CDR1 as LGHNA and CDR2 as YSLEER. With 2 bases removed from V and 0 bases from J, the gap between germline ends came to 10 bases. The CDR3 loop reads CASSQLRTANYGYTF. The CDR3 DNA reads TGCGCCAGCAGCCAACTTCGGACGGCTAACTATGGCTACACCTTC.

The chain links TRBV20-1 to TRBJ1-4; the D is unclear. This CDR3 spans 14 amino acids. V lost 3 bases to trimming and J lost 8 bases, with 16 bases between them. The germline gives CDR1 DFQATT, CDR2 SNEGSKA (reference sequence). This CDR3 reads CSARRDPADEKLFF. The CDR3 DNA is TGCAGTGCTAGGAGAGACCCAGCGGACGAAAAACTGTTTTTT.

This clonotype appeared a few times. This chain uses TRBV11-1 with TRBJ2-1; D unresolved. This CDR3 has 15 residues. Deletions cut 8 bases from V and 0 bases from J, with 14 bases between. CDR1 SGHAT and CDR2 FQDESV come from the germline V gene (reference sequence). CDR3 residues: CASSPDGSSYNEQFF. The CDR3 DNA reads as TGTGCCAGCTCACCGGACGGAAGCTCCTACAATGAGCAGTTCTTC.